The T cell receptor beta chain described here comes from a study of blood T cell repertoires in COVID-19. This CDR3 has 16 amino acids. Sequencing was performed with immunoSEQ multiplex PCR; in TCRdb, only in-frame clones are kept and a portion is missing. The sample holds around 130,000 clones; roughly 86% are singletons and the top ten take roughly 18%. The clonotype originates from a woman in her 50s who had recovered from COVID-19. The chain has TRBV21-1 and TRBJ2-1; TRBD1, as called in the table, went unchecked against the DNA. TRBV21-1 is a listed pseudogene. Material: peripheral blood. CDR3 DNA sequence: TGTGCCAGCAGCAAATTACAGGGGAGCTCCTACAATGAGCAGTTCTTC. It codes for CASSKLQGSSYNEQFF.